The clone carrying this TCR beta chain occurred many times. Its antigen is not known. These data come from a study of T cells after yellow fever vaccination. Whole-study findings and limits: Compared with primary, the secondary response was weaker and peaked at day 5, not 15.

TCRdb reprocessed the 5' RACE reads with MiXCR, giving one entry per CDR3 protein. The data hold some 350,000 distinct CDR3 sequences, with 8.7% observed a single time. This CDR3 region has 11 residues. The germline V and J ends were trimmed by 4 bases and 14 bases, with 9 bases remaining between them. The gene calls are TRBV12-3 or TRBV12-4 and TRBJ1-6; TRBD1 might be the D (5 bases). Sequenced here: PBMCs, sampled on the day of the first yellow fever vaccination. This receptor was obtained from a man younger than 35 who received the YFV17D yellow fever vaccine. The DNA of the CDR3 is TGTGCCAGCAGTTGGGGGGAAACCCTCCACTTT. Translation gives CASSWGETLHF.